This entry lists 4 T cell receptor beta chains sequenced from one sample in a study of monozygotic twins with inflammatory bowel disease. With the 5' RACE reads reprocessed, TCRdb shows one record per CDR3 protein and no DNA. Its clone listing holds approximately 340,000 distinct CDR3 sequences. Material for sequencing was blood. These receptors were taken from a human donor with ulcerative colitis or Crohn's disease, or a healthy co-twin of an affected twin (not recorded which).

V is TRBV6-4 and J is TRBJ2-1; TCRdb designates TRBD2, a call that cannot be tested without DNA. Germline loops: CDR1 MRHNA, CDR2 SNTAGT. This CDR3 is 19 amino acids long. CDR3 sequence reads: CASSSRAGGPRLNYNEQFF.

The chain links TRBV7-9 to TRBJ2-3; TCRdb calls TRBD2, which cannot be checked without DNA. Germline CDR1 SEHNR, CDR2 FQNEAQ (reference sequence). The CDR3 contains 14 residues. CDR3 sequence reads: CAAPPGEGTDTQYF. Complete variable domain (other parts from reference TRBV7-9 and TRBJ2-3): DTGVSQNPRHKITKRGQNVTFRCDPISEHNRLYWYRQTLGQGPEFLTYFQNEAQLEKSRLLSDRFSAERPKGSFSTLEIQRTEQGDSAMYLCAAPPGEGTDTQYFGPGTRLTVL.

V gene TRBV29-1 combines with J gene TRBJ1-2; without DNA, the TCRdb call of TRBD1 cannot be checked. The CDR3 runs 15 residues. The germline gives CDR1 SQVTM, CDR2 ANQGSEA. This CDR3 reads CSVAPPTGNDYGYTF.

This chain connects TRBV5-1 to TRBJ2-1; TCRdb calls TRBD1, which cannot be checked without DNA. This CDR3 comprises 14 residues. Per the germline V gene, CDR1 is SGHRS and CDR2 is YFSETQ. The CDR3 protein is CASSIPLDLNEQFF.